Here is one T cell receptor (beta chain) with its context. CDR3 length: 15 residues. Trimming pared 7 bases from V and 1 base from J, leaving 13 bases between. The germline V gene has CDR1 MNHNY and CDR2 SVGAGI (reference sequence). Sequencing was performed with immunoSEQ multiplex PCR; in TCRdb, only in-frame clones are kept and a portion is missing. This sample has just under 65,000 clones; less than 85% occur once, and the top ten carry 4.7%. These data come from a study of T cells in tumors after PD-1 blockade. On the study more broadly: Either cemiplimab 350 mg every 2 weeks or pembrolizumab 200 mg every 3 weeks was given. Some patients also took daily vismodegib 150 mg during anti-PD-1 treatment.

Input was about 616 ng to 6,500 ng of genomic DNA from tumor or blood. The specimen was PBMCs, collected after anti-PD-1 treatment. The sequence derives from a human donor with basal cell carcinoma. The chain uses TRBV6-6 and TRBJ1-4; no clear D. In nucleotides, the CDR3 is TGTGCCAGCACTCCCACGCCAAGAACTAATGAAAAACTGTTTTTT. Protein: CASTPTPRTNEKLFF.